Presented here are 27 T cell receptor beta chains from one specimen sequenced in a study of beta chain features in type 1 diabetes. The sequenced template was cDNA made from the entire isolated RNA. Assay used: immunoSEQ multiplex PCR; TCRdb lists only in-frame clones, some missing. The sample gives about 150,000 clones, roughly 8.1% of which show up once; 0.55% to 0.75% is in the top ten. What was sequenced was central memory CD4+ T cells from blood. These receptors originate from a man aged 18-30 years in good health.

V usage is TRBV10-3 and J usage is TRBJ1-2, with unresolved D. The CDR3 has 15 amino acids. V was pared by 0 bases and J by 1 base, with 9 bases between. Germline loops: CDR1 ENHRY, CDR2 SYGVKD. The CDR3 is CAISESRVDNYGYTF. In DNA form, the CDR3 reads TGTGCCATCAGTGAGTCGAGGGTTGATAACTATGGCTACACCTTC.

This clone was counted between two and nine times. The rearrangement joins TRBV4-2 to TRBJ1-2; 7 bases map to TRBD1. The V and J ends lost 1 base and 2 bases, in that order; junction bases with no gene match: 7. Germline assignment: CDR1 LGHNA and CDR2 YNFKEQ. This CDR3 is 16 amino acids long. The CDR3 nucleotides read TGTGCCAGCAGCCAAGCCACACAGGGACAGAACTATGGCTACACCTTC. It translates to CASSQATQGQNYGYTF.

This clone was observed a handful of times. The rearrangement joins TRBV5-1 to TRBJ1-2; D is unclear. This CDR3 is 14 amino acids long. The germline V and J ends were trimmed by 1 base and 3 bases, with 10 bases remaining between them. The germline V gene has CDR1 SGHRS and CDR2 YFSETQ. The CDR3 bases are TGCGCCAGCAGCTTGCTGTTAAGCCACTATGGCTACACCTTC. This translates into CASSLLLSHYGYTF.

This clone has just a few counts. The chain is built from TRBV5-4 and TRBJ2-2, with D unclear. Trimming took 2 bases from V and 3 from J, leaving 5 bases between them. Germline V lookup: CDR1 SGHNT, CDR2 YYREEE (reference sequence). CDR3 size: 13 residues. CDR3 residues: CASSLYYTGELFF. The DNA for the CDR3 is TGTGCCAGCAGCTTATATTACACCGGGGAGCTGTTTTTT.

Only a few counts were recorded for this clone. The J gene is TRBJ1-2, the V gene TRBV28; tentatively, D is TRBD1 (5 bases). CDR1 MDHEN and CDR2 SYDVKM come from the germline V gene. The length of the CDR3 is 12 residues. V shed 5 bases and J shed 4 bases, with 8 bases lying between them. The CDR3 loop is CASSRGVYGYTF. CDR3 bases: TGTGCCAGCAGTAGGGGTGTCTATGGCTACACCTTC.

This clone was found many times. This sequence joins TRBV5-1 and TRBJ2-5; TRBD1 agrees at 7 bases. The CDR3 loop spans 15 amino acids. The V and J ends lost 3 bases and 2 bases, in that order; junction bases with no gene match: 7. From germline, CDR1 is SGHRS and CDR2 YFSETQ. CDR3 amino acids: CASSSQGTVQETQYF. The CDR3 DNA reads TGCGCCAGCAGCTCGCAAGGGACAGTACAAGAGACCCAGTACTTC.

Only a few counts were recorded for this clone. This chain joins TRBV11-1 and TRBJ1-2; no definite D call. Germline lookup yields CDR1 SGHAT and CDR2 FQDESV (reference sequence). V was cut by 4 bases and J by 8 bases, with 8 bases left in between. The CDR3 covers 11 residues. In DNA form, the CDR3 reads TGTGCCAGCAGCTCCAGAGGGGGCTACACCTTC. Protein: CASSSRGGYTF. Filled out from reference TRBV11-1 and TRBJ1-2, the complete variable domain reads EAEVAQSPRYKITEKSQAVAFWCDPISGHATLYWYRQILGQGPELLVQFQDESVVDDSQLPKDRFSAERLKGVDSTLKIQPAELGDSAMYLCASSSRGGYTFGSGTRLTVV.

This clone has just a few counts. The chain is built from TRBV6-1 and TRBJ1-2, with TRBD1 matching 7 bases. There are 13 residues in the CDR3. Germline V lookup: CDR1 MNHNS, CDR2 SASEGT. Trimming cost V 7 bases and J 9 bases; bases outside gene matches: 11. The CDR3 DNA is TGTGCCAGCACCTTGACAGGGCTGGAAAGCTACACCTTC. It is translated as CASTLTGLESYTF.

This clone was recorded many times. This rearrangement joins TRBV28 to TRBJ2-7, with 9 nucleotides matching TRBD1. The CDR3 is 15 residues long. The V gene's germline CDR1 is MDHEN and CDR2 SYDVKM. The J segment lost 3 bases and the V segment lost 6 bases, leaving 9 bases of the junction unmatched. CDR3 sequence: CASRATGGNIYEQYF. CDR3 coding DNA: TGTGCCAGCAGAGCCACAGGGGGCAATATCTACGAGCAGTACTTC.

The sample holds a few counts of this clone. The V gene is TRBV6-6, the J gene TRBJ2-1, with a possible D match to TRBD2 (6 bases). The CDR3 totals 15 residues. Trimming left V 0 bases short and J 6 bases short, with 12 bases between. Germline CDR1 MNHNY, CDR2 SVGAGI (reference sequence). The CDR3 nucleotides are TGTGCCAGCAGTTACTCGGGGGGATGGGGCAATGAGCAGTTCTTC. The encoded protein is CASSYSGGWGNEQFF.

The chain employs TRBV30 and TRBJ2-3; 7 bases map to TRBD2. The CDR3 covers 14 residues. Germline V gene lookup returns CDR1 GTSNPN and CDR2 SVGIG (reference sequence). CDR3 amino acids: CGLASGGNTDTQYF. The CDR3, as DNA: TGTGGCCTCGCTAGCGGAGGGAACACAGATACGCAGTATTTT.

In DNA, the CDR3 is TGCGCCAGCAGCTTAGGACAGGGAAGGGGCTACACCTTC. Its translation: CASSLGQGRGYTF. J is TRBJ1-2 and V is TRBV5-1, with 8 bases fitting TRBD1. Per the germline V gene, CDR1 is SGHRS and CDR2 is YFSETQ. This CDR3 has 13 residues. V was pared by 2 bases and J by 8 bases, with 5 bases of the junction left unmatched.

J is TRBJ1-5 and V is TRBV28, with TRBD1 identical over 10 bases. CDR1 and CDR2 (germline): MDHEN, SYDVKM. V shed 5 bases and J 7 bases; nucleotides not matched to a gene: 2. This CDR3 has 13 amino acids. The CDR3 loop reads CASSGDRGQPQHF. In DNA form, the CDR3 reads TGTGCCAGCAGTGGGGACAGGGGCCAGCCCCAGCATTTT.

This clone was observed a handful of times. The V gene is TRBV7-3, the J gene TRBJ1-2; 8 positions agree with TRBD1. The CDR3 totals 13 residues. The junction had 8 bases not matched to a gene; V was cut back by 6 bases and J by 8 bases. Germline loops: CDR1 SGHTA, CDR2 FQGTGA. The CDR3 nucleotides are TGTGCCAGCAGTCTCAGCAGGGGGCGAGGCTACACCTTC. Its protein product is CASSLSRGRGYTF.

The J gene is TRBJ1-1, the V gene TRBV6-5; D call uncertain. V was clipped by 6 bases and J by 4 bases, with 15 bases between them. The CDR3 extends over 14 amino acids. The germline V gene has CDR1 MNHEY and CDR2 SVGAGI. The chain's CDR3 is CASRPRFLGTEAFF. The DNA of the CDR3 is TGTGCCAGCAGGCCTAGGTTTTTAGGCACTGAAGCTTTCTTT.

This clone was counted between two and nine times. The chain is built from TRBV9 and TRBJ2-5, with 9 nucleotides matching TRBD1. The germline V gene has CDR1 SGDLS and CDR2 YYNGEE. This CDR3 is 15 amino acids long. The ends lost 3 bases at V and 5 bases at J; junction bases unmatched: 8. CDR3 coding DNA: TGTGCCAGCAGCGCGCAGGGGGACAGGGTCGAGACCCAGTACTTC. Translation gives CASSAQGDRVETQYF.

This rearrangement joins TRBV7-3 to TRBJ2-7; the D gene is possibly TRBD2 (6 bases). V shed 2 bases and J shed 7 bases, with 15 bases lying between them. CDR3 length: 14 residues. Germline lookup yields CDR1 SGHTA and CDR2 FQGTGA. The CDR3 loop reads CASSLAAGGYEQYF. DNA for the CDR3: TGTGCCAGCAGCTTAGCGGCAGGAGGGTATGAGCAGTACTTC.

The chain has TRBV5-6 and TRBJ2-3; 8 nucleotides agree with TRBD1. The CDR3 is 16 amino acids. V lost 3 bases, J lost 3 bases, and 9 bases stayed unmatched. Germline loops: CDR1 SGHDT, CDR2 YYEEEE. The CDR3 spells CASSSRTGSGTDTQYF. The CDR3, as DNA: TGTGCCAGCAGCTCCCGGACAGGGTCTGGGACAGATACGCAGTATTTT.

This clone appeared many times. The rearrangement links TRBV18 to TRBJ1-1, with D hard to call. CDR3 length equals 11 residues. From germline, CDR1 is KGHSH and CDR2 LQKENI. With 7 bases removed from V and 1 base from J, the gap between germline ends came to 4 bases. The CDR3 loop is CASFQNTEAFF. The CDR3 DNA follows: TGTGCCAGCTTCCAGAACACTGAAGCTTTCTTT.

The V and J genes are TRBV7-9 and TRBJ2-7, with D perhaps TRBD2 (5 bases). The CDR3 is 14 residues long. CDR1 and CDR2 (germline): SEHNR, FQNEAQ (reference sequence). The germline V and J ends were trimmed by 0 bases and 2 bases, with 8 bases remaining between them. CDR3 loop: CASSLAGSTYEQYF. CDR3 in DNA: TGTGCCAGCAGCTTAGCGGGGAGCACCTACGAGCAGTACTTC.

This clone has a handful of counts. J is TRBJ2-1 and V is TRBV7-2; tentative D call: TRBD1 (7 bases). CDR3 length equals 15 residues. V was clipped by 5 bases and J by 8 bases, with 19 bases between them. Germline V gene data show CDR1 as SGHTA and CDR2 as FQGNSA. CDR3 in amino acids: CASSTRQGREDEQFF. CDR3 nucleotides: TGTGCCAGCAGCACCCGACAGGGAAGGGAGGATGAGCAGTTCTTC.

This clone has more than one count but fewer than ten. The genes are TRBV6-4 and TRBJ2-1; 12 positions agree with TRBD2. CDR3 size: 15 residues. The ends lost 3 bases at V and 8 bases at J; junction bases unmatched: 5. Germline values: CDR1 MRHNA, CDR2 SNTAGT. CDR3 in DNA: TGTGCCAGCAGTGAGACTAGCGGGAGTGGCTATGAGCAGTTCTTC. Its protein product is CASSETSGSGYEQFF.

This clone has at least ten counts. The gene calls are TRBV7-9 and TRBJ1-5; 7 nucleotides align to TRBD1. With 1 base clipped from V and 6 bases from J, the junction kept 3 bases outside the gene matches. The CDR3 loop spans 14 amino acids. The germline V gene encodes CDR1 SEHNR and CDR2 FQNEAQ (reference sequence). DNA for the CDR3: TGTGCCAGCAGCTTAGGACAGGGAGGTCAGCCCCAGCATTTT. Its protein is CASSLGQGGQPQHF.

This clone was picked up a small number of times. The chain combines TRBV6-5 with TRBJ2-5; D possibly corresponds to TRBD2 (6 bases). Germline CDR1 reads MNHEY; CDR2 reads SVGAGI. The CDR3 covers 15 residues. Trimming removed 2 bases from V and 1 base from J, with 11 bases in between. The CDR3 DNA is TGTGCCAGCAGTTACAGAAGCGGGCGCCAAGAGACCCAGTACTTC. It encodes CASSYRSGRQETQYF.

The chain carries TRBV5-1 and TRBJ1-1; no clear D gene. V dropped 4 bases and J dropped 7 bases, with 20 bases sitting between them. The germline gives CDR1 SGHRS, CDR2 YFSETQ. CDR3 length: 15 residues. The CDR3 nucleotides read TGCGCCAGCAGCGTCGCGGGCGGGCAGACAATTGAAGCTTTCTTT. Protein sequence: CASSVAGGQTIEAFF.

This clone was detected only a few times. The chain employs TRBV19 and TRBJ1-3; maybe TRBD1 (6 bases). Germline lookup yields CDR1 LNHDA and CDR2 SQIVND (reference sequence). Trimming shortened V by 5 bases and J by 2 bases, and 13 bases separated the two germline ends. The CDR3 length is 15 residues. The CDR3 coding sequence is TGTGCCAGTAGTTCACAACAGGGAGCTGGAAACACCATATATTTT. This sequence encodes CASSSQQGAGNTIYF.

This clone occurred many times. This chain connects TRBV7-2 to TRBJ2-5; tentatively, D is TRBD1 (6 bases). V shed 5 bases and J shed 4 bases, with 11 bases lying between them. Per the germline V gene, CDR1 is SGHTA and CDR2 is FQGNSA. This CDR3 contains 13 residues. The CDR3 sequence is CASSRQVGETQYF. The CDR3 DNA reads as TGTGCCAGCAGCAGACAGGTTGGAGAGACCCAGTACTTC.